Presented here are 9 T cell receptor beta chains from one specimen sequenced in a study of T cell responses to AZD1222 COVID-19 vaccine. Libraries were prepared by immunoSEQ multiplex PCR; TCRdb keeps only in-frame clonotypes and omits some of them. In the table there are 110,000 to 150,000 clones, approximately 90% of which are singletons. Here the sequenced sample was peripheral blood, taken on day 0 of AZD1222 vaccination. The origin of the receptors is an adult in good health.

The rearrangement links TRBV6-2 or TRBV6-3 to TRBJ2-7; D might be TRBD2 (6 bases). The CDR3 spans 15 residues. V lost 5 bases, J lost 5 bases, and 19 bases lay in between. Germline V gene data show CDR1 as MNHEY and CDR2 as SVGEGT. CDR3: CASSGSTRPVDEQYF. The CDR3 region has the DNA TGTGCCAGCAGTGGCTCGACTAGGCCTGTCGACGAGCAGTACTTC.

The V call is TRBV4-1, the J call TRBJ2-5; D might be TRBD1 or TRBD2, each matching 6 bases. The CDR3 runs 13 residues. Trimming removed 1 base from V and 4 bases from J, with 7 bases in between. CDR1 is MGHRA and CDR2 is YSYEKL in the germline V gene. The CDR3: CASSQGGAETQYF. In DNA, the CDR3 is TGCGCCAGCAGCCAAGGGGGGGCAGAGACCCAGTACTTC.

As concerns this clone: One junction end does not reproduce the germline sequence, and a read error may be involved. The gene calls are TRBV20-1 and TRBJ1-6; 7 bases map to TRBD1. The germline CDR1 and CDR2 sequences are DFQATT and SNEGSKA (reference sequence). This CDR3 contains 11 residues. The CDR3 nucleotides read TGCAGTGCTAGCCAACAGGGGATGGTCCTCTTT. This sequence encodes CSASQQGMVLF.

The CDR3 region is CAIRTGDGDQPQHF. The CDR3 DNA sequence: TGTGCCATCAGGACAGGGGATGGGGATCAGCCCCAGCATTTT. The rearrangement joins TRBV10-3 to TRBJ1-5; TRBD1 aligns across 8 bases. There are 14 residues in the CDR3. Germline-derived CDR1 and CDR2 are ENHRY and SYGVKD. V lost 6 bases to trimming and J lost 5 bases; unmatched junction nucleotides: 6.

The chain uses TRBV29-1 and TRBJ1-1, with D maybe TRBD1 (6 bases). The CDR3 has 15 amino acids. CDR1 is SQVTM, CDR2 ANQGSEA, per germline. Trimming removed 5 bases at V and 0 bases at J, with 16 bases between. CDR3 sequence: CSVRNNREVNTEAFF. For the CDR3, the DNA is TGCAGCGTTAGGAACAACAGGGAAGTGAACACTGAAGCTTTCTTT. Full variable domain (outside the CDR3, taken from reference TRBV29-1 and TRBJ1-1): SAVISQKPSRDICQRGTSLTIQCQVDSQVTMMFWYRQQPGQSLTLIATANQGSEATYESGFVIDKFPISRPNLTFSTLTVSNMSPEDSSIYLCSVRNNREVNTEAFFGQGTRLTVV.

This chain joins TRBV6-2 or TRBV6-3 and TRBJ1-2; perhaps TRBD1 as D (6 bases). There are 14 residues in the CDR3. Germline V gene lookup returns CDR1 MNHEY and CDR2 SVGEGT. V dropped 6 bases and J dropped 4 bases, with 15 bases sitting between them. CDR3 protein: CASSRRTDSYGYTF. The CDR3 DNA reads TGTGCCAGCAGCCGCCGGACGGACAGCTATGGCTACACCTTC.

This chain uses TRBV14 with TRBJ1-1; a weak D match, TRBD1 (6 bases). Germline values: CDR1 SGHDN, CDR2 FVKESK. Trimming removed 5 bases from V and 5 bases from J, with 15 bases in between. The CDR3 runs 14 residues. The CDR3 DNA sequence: TGTGCCAGCAGCGCTAATAACCAGGGGACTGAAGCTTTCTTT. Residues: CASSANNQGTEAFF.

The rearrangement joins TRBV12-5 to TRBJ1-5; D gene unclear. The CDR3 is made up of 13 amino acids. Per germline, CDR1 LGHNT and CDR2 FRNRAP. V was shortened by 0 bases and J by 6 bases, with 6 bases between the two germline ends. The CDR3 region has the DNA TGTGCTAGTGGTTTGGTAGGTTTTCAGCCCCAGCATTTT. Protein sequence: CASGLVGFQPQHF.

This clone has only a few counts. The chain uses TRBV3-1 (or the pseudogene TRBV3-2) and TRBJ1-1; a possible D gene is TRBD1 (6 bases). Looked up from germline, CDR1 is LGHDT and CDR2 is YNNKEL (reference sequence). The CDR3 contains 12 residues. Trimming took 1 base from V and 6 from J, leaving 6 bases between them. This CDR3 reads CASSQGTAEAFF. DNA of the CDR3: TGTGCCAGCAGCCAAGGGACAGCTGAAGCTTTCTTT.